This T cell receptor (beta chain) was recovered during a study of cytomegalovirus exposure and HLA in healthy donors. In regard to this clone: The antigen is not known.

Study-level findings and limits: Later analysis associated a missense DCLRE1C variant with TCR beta V- and J-gene trimming.

Use of 60 Vbeta and 13 Jbeta primers characterized the PCR. Only in-frame clones appear in the TCRdb table, and some are missing; sequencing was by immunoSEQ multiplex PCR. This repertoire shows about 96,000 clones, 50% to 80% found once; its top ten account for around 3.5%. With 2 bases removed from V and 0 bases from J, the gap between germline ends came to 4 bases. Germline V gene lookup returns CDR1 SGHVS and CDR2 FNYEAQ. This CDR3 contains 13 residues. What was sequenced was PBMCs. The V gene is TRBV7-6, the J gene TRBJ1-1; D is ambiguous. The sequence was obtained from a man aged 55 to 69 in good health and CMV-seronegative. The CDR3 is CASSLSMNTEAFF. The CDR3 nucleotides are TGTGCCAGCAGCTTATCTATGAACACTGAAGCTTTCTTT.